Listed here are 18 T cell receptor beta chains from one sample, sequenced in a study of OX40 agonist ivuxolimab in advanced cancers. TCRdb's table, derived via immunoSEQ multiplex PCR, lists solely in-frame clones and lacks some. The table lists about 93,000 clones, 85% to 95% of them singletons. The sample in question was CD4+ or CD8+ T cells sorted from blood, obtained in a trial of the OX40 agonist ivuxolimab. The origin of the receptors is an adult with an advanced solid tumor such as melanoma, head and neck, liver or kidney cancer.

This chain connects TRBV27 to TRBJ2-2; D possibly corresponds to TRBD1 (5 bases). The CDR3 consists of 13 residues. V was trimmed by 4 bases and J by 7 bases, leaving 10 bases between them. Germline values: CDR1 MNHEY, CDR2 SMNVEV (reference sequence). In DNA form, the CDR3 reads TGTGCCAGCAGTTGGGGTCAGGGCGGGGAGCTGTTTTTT. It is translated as CASSWGQGGELFF.

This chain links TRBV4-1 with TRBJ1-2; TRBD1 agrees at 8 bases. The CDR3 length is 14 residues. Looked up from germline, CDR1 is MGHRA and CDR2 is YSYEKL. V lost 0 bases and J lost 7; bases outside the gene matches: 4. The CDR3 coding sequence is TGCGCCAGCAGCCAAGATTCAGGGGGCGTTGGCTACACCTTC. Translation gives CASSQDSGGVGYTF.

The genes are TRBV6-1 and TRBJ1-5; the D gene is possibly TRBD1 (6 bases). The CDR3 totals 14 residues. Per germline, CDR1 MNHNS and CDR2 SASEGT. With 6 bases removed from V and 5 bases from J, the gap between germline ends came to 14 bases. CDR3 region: CASSAGRGDQPQHF. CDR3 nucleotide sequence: TGTGCCAGCAGCGCCGGCAGGGGCGATCAGCCCCAGCATTTT.

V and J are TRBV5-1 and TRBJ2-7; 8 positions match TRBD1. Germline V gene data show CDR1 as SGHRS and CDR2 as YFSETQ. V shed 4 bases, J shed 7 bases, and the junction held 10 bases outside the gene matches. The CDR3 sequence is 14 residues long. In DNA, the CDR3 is TGCGCCAGCAGCACCACAGGGGGGACGAGGGAGCAGTACTTC. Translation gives CASSTTGGTREQYF.

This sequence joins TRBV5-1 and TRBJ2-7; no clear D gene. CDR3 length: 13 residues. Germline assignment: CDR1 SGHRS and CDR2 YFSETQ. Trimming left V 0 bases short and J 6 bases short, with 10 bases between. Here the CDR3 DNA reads TGCGCCAGCAGCTTGGTCGGGTACTCCGAGCAGTACTTC. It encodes CASSLVGYSEQYF.

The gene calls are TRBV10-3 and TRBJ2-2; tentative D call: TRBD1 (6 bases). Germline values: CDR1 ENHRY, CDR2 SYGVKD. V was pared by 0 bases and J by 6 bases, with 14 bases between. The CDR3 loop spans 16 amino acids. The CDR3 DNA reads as TGTGCCATCAGTGAGTCGAAAACAGGGCCGGCCGGGGAGCTGTTTTTT. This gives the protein CAISESKTGPAGELFF.

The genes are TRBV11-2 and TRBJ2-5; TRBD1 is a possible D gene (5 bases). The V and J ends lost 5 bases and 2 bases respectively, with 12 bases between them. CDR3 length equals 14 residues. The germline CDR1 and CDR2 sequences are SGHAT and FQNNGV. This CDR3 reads CASSGAMLQETQYF. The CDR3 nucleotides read TGTGCCAGCAGCGGGGCAATGCTACAAGAGACCCAGTACTTC.

For the CDR3, the DNA is TGTGCCAGCAGCTTAGGTGGATCCTACAATGAGCAGTTCTTC. Its translation: CASSLGGSYNEQFF. This chain uses TRBV7-8 with TRBJ2-1; no clear D gene. The length of the CDR3 is 14 residues. Germline-derived CDR1 and CDR2 are SGHVS and FQNEAQ. V lost 1 base, J lost 1 base, and 5 bases lay in between. The whole variable domain, filled in from reference TRBV7-8 and TRBJ2-1, reads GAGVSQSPRYKVAKRGQDVALRCDPISGHVSLFWYQQALGQGPEFLTYFQNEAQLDKSGLPSDRFFAERPEGSVSTLKIQRTQQEDSAVYLCASSLGGSYNEQFFGPGTRLTVL.

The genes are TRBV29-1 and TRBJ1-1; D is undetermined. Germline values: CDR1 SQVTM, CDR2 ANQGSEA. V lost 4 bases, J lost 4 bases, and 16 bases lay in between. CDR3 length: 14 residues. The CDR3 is CSVAVGKTSTEAFF. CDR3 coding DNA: TGCAGCGTTGCGGTGGGTAAAACTAGCACTGAAGCTTTCTTT.

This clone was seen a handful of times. The CDR3 is CASSLAWGGANTEAFF. Here the CDR3 DNA reads TGTGCCAGCAGCTTAGCCTGGGGAGGGGCCAACACTGAAGCTTTCTTT. The chain combines TRBV11-2 with TRBJ1-1, with D tentatively TRBD1 (5 bases). Germline CDR1 and CDR2: SGHAT and FQNNGV. This CDR3 has 16 residues. Trimming took 1 base from V and 2 from J, leaving 14 bases between them.

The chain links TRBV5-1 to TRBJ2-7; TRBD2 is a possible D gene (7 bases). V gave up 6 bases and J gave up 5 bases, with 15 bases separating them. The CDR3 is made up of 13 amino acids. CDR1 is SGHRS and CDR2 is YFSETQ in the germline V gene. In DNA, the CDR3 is TGCGCCAGCAATCGGGGGGCGCGCGACGAGCAGTACTTC. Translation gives CASNRGARDEQYF. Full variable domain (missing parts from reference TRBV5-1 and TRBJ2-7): KAGVTQTPRYLIKTRGQQVTLSCSPISGHRSVSWYQQTPGQGLQFLFEYFSETQRNKGNFPGRFSGRQFSNSRSEMNVSTLELGDSALYLCASNRGARDEQYFGPGTRLTVT.

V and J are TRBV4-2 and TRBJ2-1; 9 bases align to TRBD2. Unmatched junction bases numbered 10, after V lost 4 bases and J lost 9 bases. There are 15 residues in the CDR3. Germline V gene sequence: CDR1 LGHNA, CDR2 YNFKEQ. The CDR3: CASSPFGLASGEQFF. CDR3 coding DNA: TGTGCCAGCAGCCCTTTCGGACTAGCGTCTGGTGAGCAGTTCTTC.

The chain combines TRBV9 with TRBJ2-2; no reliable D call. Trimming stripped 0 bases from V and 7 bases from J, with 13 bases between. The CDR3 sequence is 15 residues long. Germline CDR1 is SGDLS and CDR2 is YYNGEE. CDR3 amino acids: CASSVGRKVGGELFF. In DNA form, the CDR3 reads TGTGCCAGCAGCGTAGGGCGGAAAGTTGGCGGGGAGCTGTTTTTT.

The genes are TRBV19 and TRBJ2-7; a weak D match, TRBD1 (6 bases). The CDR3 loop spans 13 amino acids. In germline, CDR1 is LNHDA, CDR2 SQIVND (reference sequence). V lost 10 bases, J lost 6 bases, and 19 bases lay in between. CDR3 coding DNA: TGTGCCACCAGTAGGCCGAACAGGGTCGAGCAGTACTTC. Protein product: CATSRPNRVEQYF. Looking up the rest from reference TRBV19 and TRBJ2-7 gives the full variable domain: DGGITQSPKYLFRKEGQNVTLSCEQNLNHDAMYWYRQDPGQGLRLIYYSQIVNDFQKGDIAEGYSVSREKKESFPLTVTSAQKNPTAFYLCATSRPNRVEQYFGPGTRLTVT.

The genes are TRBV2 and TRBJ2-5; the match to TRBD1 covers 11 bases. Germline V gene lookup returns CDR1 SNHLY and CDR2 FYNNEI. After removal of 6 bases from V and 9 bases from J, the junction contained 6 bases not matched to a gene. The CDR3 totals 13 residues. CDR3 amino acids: CASRGGQGVAQYF. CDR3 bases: TGTGCCAGCAGAGGGGGACAGGGGGTGGCCCAGTACTTC.

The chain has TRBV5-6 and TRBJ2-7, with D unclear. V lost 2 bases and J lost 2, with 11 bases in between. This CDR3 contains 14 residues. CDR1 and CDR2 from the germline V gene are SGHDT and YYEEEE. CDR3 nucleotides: TGTGCCAGCAGCTTTGGCCCTCCGGCCTACGAGCAGTACTTC. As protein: CASSFGPPAYEQYF. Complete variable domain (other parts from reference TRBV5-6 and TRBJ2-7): DAGVTQSPTHLIKTRGQQVTLRCSPKSGHDTVSWYQQALGQGPQFIFQYYEEEERQRGNFPDRFSGHQFPNYSSELNVNALLLGDSALYLCASSFGPPAYEQYFGPGTRLTVT.

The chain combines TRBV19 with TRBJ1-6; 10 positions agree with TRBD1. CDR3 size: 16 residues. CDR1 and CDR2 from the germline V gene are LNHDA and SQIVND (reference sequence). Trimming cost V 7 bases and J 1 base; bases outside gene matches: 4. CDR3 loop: CASKDRGKSYNSPLHF. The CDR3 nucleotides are TGTGCCAGTAAGGACAGGGGGAAGTCCTATAATTCACCCCTCCACTTT.

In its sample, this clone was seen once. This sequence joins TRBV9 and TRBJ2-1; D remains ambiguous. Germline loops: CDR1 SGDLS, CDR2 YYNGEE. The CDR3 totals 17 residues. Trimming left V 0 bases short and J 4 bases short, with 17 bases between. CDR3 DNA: TGTGCCAGCAGCGTAGGGTCCGACCAGTGGGGTTACAATGAGCAGTTCTTC. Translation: CASSVGSDQWGYNEQFF.